A single TCR beta chain is shown here with its context. These data come from a study of blood T cell repertoires in COVID-19. Study-wide context: The United States, Italy and Spain provided the acute and convalescent COVID-19 samples. Sources were T cells, B-cell-depleted T cells, or PBMCs; the material itself was cDNA or gDNA.

Method: immunoSEQ multiplex PCR; TCRdb's copy keeps in-frame clones and lacks some. The table shows approximately 82,000 clones, with roughly 80% occurring only once. The germline CDR1 and CDR2 sequences are SGHRS and YFSETQ. Between the trimmed V and J ends, which lost 0 bases and 6 bases, there was a span of 7 bases. The length of the CDR3 is 12 residues. V usage is TRBV5-1 and J usage is TRBJ2-7; unclear D gene. The sequence was collected from a woman aged 70-85 years with acute or convalescent COVID-19. The sample was peripheral blood. The CDR3 DNA is TGCGCCAGCAGCTTGGGAATTAGCGAGCAGTACTTC. As protein: CASSLGISEQYF.